This T cell receptor (beta chain) is drawn from a study of blood T cell repertoires in COVID-19. Across the whole study: Acute and convalescent COVID-19 specimens originated in the United States, Italy and Spain. The cDNA or gDNA used as material had been derived from T cells, B-cell-depleted T cells, or PBMCs.

In this sample, this clone turned up once. Under the authors' procedure: For nucleated cells, counts were estimated from reference gene primer amplification. This table comes from immunoSEQ multiplex PCR, and its TCRdb copy is limited to in-frame clones, with some not included. V, J and clone size were drawn from that table, and D and trimming were deduced from the DNA. The repertoire holds around 260,000 clones, with 65% to 90% as singletons. The specimen sequenced was peripheral blood. The TCR comes from a human donor in a cohort sampled during active COVID-19.

This CDR3 is CASSIDRQGIGNTIYF. The CDR3, as DNA: TGTGCCAGTAGTATAGATCGACAGGGTATTGGAAACACCATATATTTT. This chain connects TRBV19 to TRBJ1-3; the match to TRBD1 covers 7 bases. Per the germline V gene, CDR1 is LNHDA and CDR2 is SQIVND (reference sequence). There are 16 residues in the CDR3. V was pared by 0 bases and J by 3 bases, with 5 bases of the junction left unmatched.